Listed here is a single T cell receptor (beta chain). Its antigen is as yet unknown. This sample stems from a study of long-term antiretroviral therapy in people with HIV. Broader study findings: Documentation of ART adherence, viral resistance or therapy changes was absent.

V was cut by 5 bases and J by 3 bases, with 7 bases left in between. Germline loops: CDR1 LNHDA, CDR2 SQIVND (reference sequence). The CDR3 length is 13 residues. Survey-level resolution applied to immunoSEQ assay v3.0. Sequencing set out to capture about 40,000-50,000 T-cell genomes per sample. The method was immunoSEQ multiplex PCR; TCRdb's version includes in-frame clones alone and lacks a portion of them. The sample lists 25,000 to 30,000 clones; 70% to 90% were seen once. The receptor was derived from a middle-aged man with HIV. The sample consisted of unsorted PBMCs, taken 3 years after starting antiretroviral therapy. The chain joins TRBV19 to TRBJ1-4, with unresolved D. The CDR3 DNA sequence: TGTGCCAGTAGTTGGGCGTCTAATGAAAAACTGTTTTTT. It is translated as CASSWASNEKLFF.